Listed here are 7 T cell receptor beta chains from one sample, sequenced in a study of blood T cell repertoires in COVID-19. Assay: immunoSEQ multiplex PCR; the TCRdb copy retains only in-frame clones and omits some. In the table there are 52,000 or so clones, roughly 80% of which are singletons. The sequencing input was peripheral blood. These receptors originate from a human donor in a cohort sampled during active or convalescent COVID-19.

This rearrangement joins TRBV5-4 to TRBJ2-2, with D possibly matching TRBD2 (7 bases). Trimming stripped 4 bases from V and 0 bases from J, with 16 bases between. This CDR3 spans 17 amino acids. Germline V CDR1 and CDR2: SGHNT, YYREEE (reference sequence). The CDR3 region is CASSPLAGATNTGELFF. The CDR3 DNA follows: TGTGCCAGCAGCCCTCTGGCGGGGGCGACGAACACCGGGGAGCTGTTTTTT.

To note about this clone: At one of its ends the junction is not consistent with the germline gene, which may arise from a read error. This chain uses TRBV10-1 with TRBJ1-5; possible D gene TRBD1, 5 bases. The CDR3 is 12 amino acids. Per germline, CDR1 WNHNN and CDR2 SYGVQD (reference sequence). CDR3 region: CACRQFNQPQHF. The CDR3 nucleotides read TGCGCCTGCAGACAGTTCAATCAGCCCCAGCATTTT.

The rearrangement uses TRBV11-2 and TRBJ2-7, with no clear D. The CDR3 has 14 amino acids. CDR1 is SGHAT, CDR2 FQNNGV, per germline. V lost 0 bases and J lost 4, with 10 bases in between. The CDR3 here is CASSLDLGPYEQYF. The CDR3 DNA follows: TGTGCCAGCAGCTTAGATCTGGGCCCATACGAGCAGTACTTC.

V is TRBV9 and J is TRBJ1-5; no reliable D call. Trimming took off 0 bases at V and 3 bases at J, with 7 bases between the two ends. The CDR3 has 14 amino acids. Germline V gene sequence: CDR1 SGDLS, CDR2 YYNGEE. The CDR3 spells CASSVANTNQPQHF. As DNA, the CDR3 is TGTGCCAGCAGCGTAGCGAACACCAATCAGCCCCAGCATTTT.

This clone was counted once. The chain joins TRBV7-8 to TRBJ1-1; D unresolved. V gave up 2 bases and J gave up 0 bases, with 7 bases separating them. Looked up from germline, CDR1 is SGHVS and CDR2 is FQNEAQ. The CDR3 contains 14 residues. The CDR3 here is CASSLTRMNTEAFF. The CDR3 DNA reads as TGTGCCAGCAGCTTAACGAGGATGAACACTGAAGCTTTCTTT.

The chain carries TRBV7-2 and TRBJ1-2; D call uncertain. The germline gives CDR1 SGHTA, CDR2 FQGNSA. The CDR3 is 13 amino acids. V was trimmed by 2 bases and J by 8 bases, leaving 12 bases between them. CDR3 nucleotide sequence: TGTGCCAGCAGCTTAAGTTCCGCGCGGGGCTACACCTTC. Its protein product is CASSLSSARGYTF.

The V call is TRBV3-1 (or the pseudogene TRBV3-2), the J call TRBJ2-5; D possibly corresponds to TRBD2 (5 bases). Germline CDR1 is LGHDT and CDR2 is YNNKEL (reference sequence). The V end was cut by 4 bases, the J end by 1 base, with 13 bases between. The CDR3 has 15 amino acids. CDR3 nucleotides: TGTGCCAGCAGCCCGAGTTCCGGGATCCAAGAGACCCAGTACTTC. Its protein is CASSPSSGIQETQYF.